This is a list of T cell receptor beta chains from one sample in a study of siplizumab effects on memory and regulatory T cells. Assay used: immunoSEQ multiplex PCR; TCRdb lists only in-frame clones, some missing. The profile shows approximately 98,000 clones, around 94% of them singletons. The specimen was non-Treg CD4+ T cells sorted from blood. All receptors come from a human donor in good health. The CDR3 runs from the conserved cysteine through the conserved F or W. The D gene is left open where the match is weak. Not every row has a clone size; where given, it reads once, few, many or a size class.

TRBJ2-5 | NA | TRBV6-6 | NA | CASSYSTDGGETQYF | TGTGCCAGCAGTTACTCGACCGACGGAGGAGAGACCCAGTACTTC
TRBJ2-3 | NA | TRBV13 | TRBD2 | CASSLTLLAGVMSTDTQYF | TGTGCCAGCAGCTTAACCCTCCTAGCGGGAGTAATGAGCACAGATACGCAGTATTTT
TRBJ2-3 | NA | TRBV6-6 | NA | CASSYVDTQYF | TGTGCCAGCAGTTACGTCGATACGCAGTATTTT
TRBJ1-1 | NA | TRBV10-1 | TRBD1 | CASPIGQGVFEAFF | TGCGCCAGCCCGATCGGACAGGGGGTTTTCGAAGCTTTCTTT
TRBJ2-3 | NA | TRBV6-1 | NA | CASSEPDTQYF | TGTGCCAGCAGTGAGCCAGATACGCAGTATTTT
TRBJ2-1 | NA | TRBV29-1 | NA | CSVEGSQQQFF | TGCAGCGTTGAAGGAAGCCAACAGCAGTTCTTC
TRBJ2-3 | NA | TRBV18 | NA | CASSSQGLQYF | TGTGCCAGCTCATCACAGGGTTTGCAGTATTTT
TRBJ2-3 | NA | TRBV18 | TRBD1 | CASSPERPGQGAKDTQYF | TGTGCCAGCTCACCAGAAAGGCCGGGACAGGGGGCGAAAGATACGCAGTATTTT
TRBJ2-7 | NA | TRBV6-5 | TRBD2 | CASNDRSLAAHEQYF | TGTGCCAGCAACGACCGCTCGCTAGCGGCTCACGAGCAGTACTTC
TRBJ2-1 | NA | TRBV29-1 | TRBD2 | CSVGLAGFYNEQFF | TGCAGCGTTGGGCTAGCGGGATTCTACAATGAGCAGTTCTTC
TRBJ2-7 | NA | TRBV5-8 | NA | CASSLIKGGEQYF | TGTGCCAGCAGCTTGATAAAGGGGGGGGAGCAGTACTTC
TRBJ2-1 | NA | TRBV4-2 | TRBD2 | CASSQGLAGGLNEQFF | TGTGCCAGCAGCCAAGGACTAGCGGGAGGTCTTAATGAGCAGTTCTTC
TRBJ1-3 | NA | TRBV28 | NA | CASSGRGVRYSGNTIYF | TGTGCCAGCAGTGGTAGGGGGGTGAGGTACTCTGGAAACACCATATATTTT
TRBJ1-2 | NA | TRBV6-1 | TRBD1 | CASSELQGAGGYTF | TGTGCCAGCAGTGAACTACAGGGGGCAGGTGGCTACACCTTC
TRBJ1-2 | NA | TRBV5-1 | NA | CASSQRADDGYTF | TGCGCCAGCAGCCAAAGGGCGGACGATGGCTACACCTTC
TRBJ2-6 | NA | TRBV18 | NA | CASSPRQTSGANVLTF | TGTGCCAGCTCACCTCGTCAAACCTCTGGGGCCAACGTCCTGACTTTC
TRBJ1-5 | NA | TRBV5-1 | NA | CASSLEAIGSYSNQPQHF | TGCGCCAGCAGCTTGGAGGCTATTGGGTCCTATAGCAATCAGCCCCAGCATTTT
TRBJ2-1 | NA | TRBV9 | NA | CASSPLQGTYNEQFF | TGTGCCAGCAGCCCACTACAGGGCACCTACAATGAGCAGTTCTTC
TRBJ2-1 | NA | TRBV7-3 | NA | CASSLGSGNEQFF | TGTGCCAGCAGCTTAGGGTCCGGGAATGAGCAGTTCTTC
TRBJ2-7 | once | TRBV6-1 | NA | CASSETSYEQYF | TGTGCCAGCAGTGAGACTAGTTACGAGCAGTACTTC
TRBJ2-1 | NA | TRBV25-1 | NA | CASSEYGTPMNEQFF | TGTGCCAGCAGTGAATACGGGACACCAATGAATGAGCAGTTCTTC
TRBJ2-5 | NA | TRBV7-3 | NA | CASSLRGTQETQYF | TGTGCCAGCAGCTTAAGGGGGACCCAAGAGACCCAGTACTTC
TRBJ2-2 | NA | TRBV6-5 | TRBD1 | CATFRDRALGELFF | TGTGCCACCTTCCGGGACAGGGCCCTCGGGGAGCTGTTTTTT
TRBJ2-4 | NA | TRBV29-1 | NA | CSVALFGNIQYF | TGCAGCGTGGCCTTATTCGGGAACATTCAGTACTTC
TRBJ1-4 | NA | TRBV18 | NA | CASSRVSTPSLFSDLNEKLFF | TGTGCCAGCTCACGGGTCTCGACCCCAAGTCTTTTTTCGGATCTCAATGAAAAACTGTTTTTT
TRBJ2-7 | NA | TRBV15 | NA | CATSRAYGGNNYEQYF | TGTGCCACCAGCAGAGCATACGGCGGGAATAATTACGAGCAGTACTTC
TRBJ1-2 | NA | TRBV6-1 | NA | CASSKPDSSDYGYTF | TGTGCCAGCAGCAAACCCGATAGCTCTGACTATGGCTACACCTTC
TRBJ2-2 | NA | TRBV10-2 | NA | CASSLTGELFF | TGCGCCAGCAGCCTAACCGGGGAGCTGTTTTTT
TRBJ2-7 | NA | TRBV28 | NA | CASTSSGLDSYEQYF | TGTGCCAGCACCTCCTCGGGGTTGGATTCCTACGAGCAGTACTTC
TRBJ2-7 | few | TRBV18 | TRBD1 | CASSPYRDSYEQYF | TGTGCCAGCTCACCGTATAGGGACAGCTACGAGCAGTACTTC
TRBJ2-1 | NA | TRBV5-1 | NA | CASSLGGGNSYNEQFF | TGCGCCAGCAGCTTGGGAGGTGGAAACTCCTACAATGAGCAGTTCTTC
TRBJ2-7 | NA | TRBV7-7 | TRBD2 | CASSRGLAQPYEQYF | TGTGCCAGCAGCCGTGGACTAGCGCAACCCTACGAGCAGTACTTC
TRBJ1-2 | NA | TRBV7-9 | NA | CASSLAFGNNYGYTF | TGTGCCAGCAGCTTAGCTTTTGGAAATAACTATGGCTACACCTTC
TRBJ2-4 | NA | TRBV5-6 | TRBD2 | CASSELAGGPNGNIQYF | TGTGCCAGCAGCGAACTAGCGGGAGGGCCGAATGGAAACATTCAGTACTTC
TRBJ2-5 | NA | TRBV7-3 | NA | CASSPHRAGTQYF | TGTGCCAGCAGCCCACACCGGGCAGGGACCCAGTACTTC
TRBJ2-1 | NA | TRBV12-5 | NA | CASGLSRNNEQFF | TGTGCTAGTGGTTTGAGCCGGAACAATGAGCAGTTCTTC
TRBJ2-5 | once | TRBV5-1 | TRBD2 | CASSLVATLAGETQYF | TGCGCCAGCAGCTTGGTTGCAACGCTAGCGGGAGAGACCCAGTACTTC
TRBJ2-1 | NA | TRBV7-9 | NA | CASSLVRGVYNEQFF | TGTGCCAGCAGCTTAGTACGCGGGGTATACAATGAGCAGTTCTTC
TRBJ1-5 | NA | TRBV28 | NA | CASSRPTGLIQPQHF | TGTGCCAGCAGTAGACCCACAGGGCTCATTCAGCCCCAGCATTTT
TRBJ1-1 | NA | TRBV5-6 | NA | CASSLPTENEAFF | TGTGCCAGCAGCTTGCCGACGGAGAATGAAGCTTTCTTT
TRBJ2-3 | NA | TRBV25-1 | NA | CASAPWGRRGDTQYF | TGTGCCAGCGCCCCTTGGGGGAGGCGGGGAGATACGCAGTATTTT
TRBJ2-1 | NA | TRBV9 | NA | CASSVAGAYDEQFF | TGTGCCAGCAGCGTAGCGGGAGCATATGATGAGCAGTTCTTC